This T cell receptor (beta chain) was captured in a study of long-term antiretroviral therapy in people with HIV. The United States was where all participants with HIV were treated. Worth noting for this clone: Its matching antigen is unknown.

General study results and limits: ART-treated samples gained diversity yet remained below transplant donor controls.

The CDR3 consists of 11 residues. Trimming took off 3 bases at V and 6 bases at J, with 7 bases between the two ends. CDR1 is GTSNPN and CDR2 is SVGIG in the germline V gene (reference sequence). Version v3.0 of the immunoSEQ assay was performed at survey level. Some clones are missing from TCRdb's copy, which holds only in-frame ones; the method was immunoSEQ multiplex PCR. The data show about 20,000 clones, 60% to 85% seen once. The rearrangement joins TRBV30 to TRBJ2-3; perhaps TRBD2 as D (5 bases). The specimen comprised unsorted PBMCs, sampled 2.9 years after starting antiretroviral therapy. The receptor was derived from a woman in her twenties or thirties with HIV. The CDR3: CAWREADTQYF. CDR3 sequence (DNA): TGTGCCTGGAGGGAGGCCGATACGCAGTATTTT.